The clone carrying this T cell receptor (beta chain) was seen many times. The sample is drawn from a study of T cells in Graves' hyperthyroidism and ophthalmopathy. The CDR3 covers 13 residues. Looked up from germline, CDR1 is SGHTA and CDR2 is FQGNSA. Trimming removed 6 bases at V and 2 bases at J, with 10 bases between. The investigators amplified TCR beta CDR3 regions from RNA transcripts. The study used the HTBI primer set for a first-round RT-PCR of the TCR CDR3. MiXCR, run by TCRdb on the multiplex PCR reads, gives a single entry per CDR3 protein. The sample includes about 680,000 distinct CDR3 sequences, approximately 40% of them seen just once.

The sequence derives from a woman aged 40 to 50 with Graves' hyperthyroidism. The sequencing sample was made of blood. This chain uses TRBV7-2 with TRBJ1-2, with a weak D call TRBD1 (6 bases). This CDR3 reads CASRETGNYGYTF. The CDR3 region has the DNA TGTGCCAGCAGGGAAACAGGGAACTATGGCTACACCTTC.